The sequence of this TCR beta chain was determined in a study of blood T cell repertoires in COVID-19. V lost 5 bases to trimming and J lost 4 bases; unmatched junction nucleotides: 14. Germline-derived CDR1 and CDR2 are SGHTA and FQGTGA. The length of the CDR3 is 17 residues. TCRdb's copy holds only in-frame clones and misses some; the assay was immunoSEQ multiplex PCR. The repertoire includes approximately 92,000 clones, 84% of them detected once, and roughly 1.9% sits in the top ten. The sequence derives from a man between 65 and 85 years old with active or convalescent COVID-19. Material: peripheral blood. The chain combines TRBV7-3 with TRBJ2-3; the match to TRBD1 covers 8 bases. Written as DNA, the CDR3 is TGTGCCAGCAGCCTACTCCCGGACAGGGTGGGGGCAGATACGCAGTATTTT. Encoded protein: CASSLLPDRVGADTQYF.